The 12 T cell receptor beta chains given below trace back to one sample, sequenced in a study of post-analysis software for immune sequencing data. TCR beta cDNA libraries had unique molecular identifiers. MiXCR, applied by TCRdb to the PCR reads, yields one record per CDR3 protein. This table holds roughly 540,000 distinct CDR3 sequences, around 31% found once. The study, taken as a whole, reports: In patients, TRBV5-6, TRBV5-1 and TRBV20-1 belonged to roughly 5 TRBV segments found more frequently than in controls.

Their antigens remain unidentified. Sample: blood. These TCRs come from a girl between 2 and 17 years old with multiple sclerosis.

The rearrangement joins TRBV6-6 to TRBJ1-6, with D perhaps matching TRBD1 (5 bases). V was shortened by 1 base and J by 5 bases, with 12 bases between the two germline ends. This CDR3 has 16 residues. The germline V gene has CDR1 MNHNY and CDR2 SVGAGI (reference sequence). In DNA, the CDR3 is TGTGCCAGCAGTTACTTCCGAGGGACGGATAATTCACCCCTCCACTTT. It is translated as CASSYFRGTDNSPLHF.

This clonotype turned up a few times. The CDR3 protein is CASSRSSLGDQPQHF. The CDR3 region has the DNA TGTGCCAGCAGCCGCAGCAGTTTAGGGGATCAGCCCCAGCATTTT. The chain joins TRBV12-3 or TRBV12-4 to TRBJ1-5, with a tentative D call TRBD1 (5 bases). Trimming took 6 bases from V and 5 from J, leaving 17 bases between them. CDR3 length equals 15 residues.

This chain links TRBV10-1 with TRBJ2-1; TRBD1 matches at 10 bases. After removal of 11 bases from V and 3 bases from J, the junction contained 10 bases not matched to a gene. The CDR3 is made up of 15 amino acids. Germline values: CDR1 WNHNN, CDR2 SYGVQD (reference sequence). CDR3 sequence: CARSTGTGDYNEQFF. As DNA, the CDR3 is TGCGCCCGCTCCACCGGGACAGGGGACTACAATGAGCAGTTCTTC.

Only a few counts were recorded for this clonotype. This chain uses TRBV4-1 with TRBJ2-3, with D uncertain. The germline V and J ends were trimmed by 5 bases and 2 bases, with 17 bases remaining between them. CDR1 and CDR2 (germline): MGHRA, YSYEKL. The CDR3 has 16 residues. Here the CDR3 DNA reads TGCGCCAGCAGCTTAACCTCGGGCCTCCTCACAGATACGCAGTATTTT. It translates to CASSLTSGLLTDTQYF.

This clonotype was seen a handful of times. The chain combines TRBV12-3 or TRBV12-4 with TRBJ2-5; no firm D call. Trimming shortened V by 2 bases and J by 0 bases, and 13 bases separated the two germline ends. This CDR3 region has 16 residues. CDR3 sequence reads: CASSLPEDGNQETQYF. CDR3 DNA sequence: TGTGCCAGCAGTTTACCGGAAGATGGCAACCAAGAGACCCAGTACTTC.

This chain links TRBV9 with TRBJ2-3, with TRBD2 identical over 10 bases. Per germline, CDR1 SGDLS and CDR2 YYNGEE. The CDR3 spans 15 residues. With V trimmed by 4 bases and J by 1 base, 3 bases remained unmatched. CDR3 nucleotides: TGTGCCAGCAGCCCCGGGACTAGCGGCACAGATACGCAGTATTTT. Translated: CASSPGTSGTDTQYF.

V gene TRBV5-1 combines with J gene TRBJ2-3; 12 nucleotides align to TRBD2. The CDR3 runs 16 residues. The germline CDR1 and CDR2 sequences are SGHRS and YFSETQ. The ends lost 3 bases at V and 4 bases at J; junction bases unmatched: 6. The chain's CDR3 is CASSSTTSGGPDTQYF. CDR3 coding DNA: TGCGCCAGCAGCTCGACGACTAGCGGGGGACCAGATACGCAGTATTTT. The complete variable domain, with remaining parts taken from reference TRBV5-1 and TRBJ2-3, reads KAGVTQTPRYLIKTRGQQVTLSCSPISGHRSVSWYQQTPGQGLQFLFEYFSETQRNKGNFPGRFSGRQFSNSRSEMNVSTLELGDSALYLCASSSTTSGGPDTQYFGPGTRLTVL.

The chain has TRBV20-1 and TRBJ2-1, with 9 positions matching TRBD2. The CDR3 is 15 amino acids. CDR1 DFQATT and CDR2 SNEGSKA come from the germline V gene (reference sequence). CDR3 in DNA: TGCAGCCCCGGCGGGGGGGCCGAGATTACAAATGAGCAGTTCTTC. It specifies CSPGGGAEITNEQFF.

The chain carries TRBV5-1 and TRBJ2-5; tentative D call: TRBD1 (6 bases). CDR1 is SGHRS, CDR2 YFSETQ, per germline. CDR3 length: 14 amino acids. Deletions cut 0 bases from V and 4 bases from J, with 10 bases between. In nucleotides, the CDR3 is TGCGCCAGCAGCTTGGAGATAGGGGGAGAGACCCAGTACTTC. Residues: CASSLEIGGETQYF.

As for this clonotype: The junction and the germline gene differ at one end; a read error may be behind it. This CDR3 reads CASGLRADTDTQYF. The CDR3 DNA reads as TGTGCCAGCGGCTTACGGGCCGACACAGATACGCAGTATTTT. The V call is TRBV7-8, the J call TRBJ2-3; D remains unclear. CDR3 length: 14 residues. Germline V CDR1 and CDR2: SGHVS, FQNEAQ.

A remark on this clonotype: A much larger clone lies one base from this, so it may be a read error. The chain couples TRBV11-2 to TRBJ1-2; D is perhaps TRBD1 (5 bases). Looked up from germline, CDR1 is SGHAT and CDR2 is FQNNGV. The CDR3 runs to 14 residues. The CDR3 region has the DNA TGTGCCATCAGCCCGGCGGGACGGAACTATGGCTACACCTTC. Its translation is CAISPAGRNYGYTF.

V usage is TRBV28 and J usage is TRBJ2-1; D ambiguous. CDR3 size: 11 residues. CDR1 MDHEN and CDR2 SYDVKM come from the germline V gene. Deletions cut 5 bases from V and 8 bases from J, with 7 bases between. The CDR3 region is CASSIMDEQFF. The CDR3 nucleotides are TGTGCCAGCAGTATCATGGATGAGCAGTTCTTC.